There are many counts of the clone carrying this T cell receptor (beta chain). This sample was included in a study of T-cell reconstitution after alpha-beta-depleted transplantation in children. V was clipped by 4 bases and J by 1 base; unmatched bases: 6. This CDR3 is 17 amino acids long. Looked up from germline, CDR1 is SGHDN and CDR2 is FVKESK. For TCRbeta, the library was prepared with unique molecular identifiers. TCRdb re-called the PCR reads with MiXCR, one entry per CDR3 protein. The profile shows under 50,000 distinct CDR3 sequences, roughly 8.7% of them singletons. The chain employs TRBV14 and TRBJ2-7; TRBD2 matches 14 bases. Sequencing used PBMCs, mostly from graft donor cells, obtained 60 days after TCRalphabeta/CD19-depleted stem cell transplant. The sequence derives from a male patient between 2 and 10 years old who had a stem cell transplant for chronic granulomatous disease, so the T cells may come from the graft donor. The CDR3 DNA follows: TGTGCCAGCAGCCGGGGACTAGCGGGAGACCCGTCCTACGAGCAGTACTTC. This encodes CASSRGLAGDPSYEQYF.